This record covers a single T cell receptor (beta chain). The specificity of this receptor is unknown. No qualities accompany the bases; no much larger clone lies one base away. This specimen comes from a study of T cell repertoires in cytomegalovirus infection (dated by TCRdb to the late 2010s). General notes on the study: Peptide stimulations targeted recently identified HLA-C-restricted CMV epitopes, whose presentation resists viral immunomodulation, together with well-studied HLA-B-restricted epitopes. The HLA type of each donor mattered for the analysis, because public TCR beta signatures pointed to carriage of CMV infection along with the matching HLA type. General study outcomes and caveats: In both this cohort and an independent cohort of more than 350 donors, the cumulative frequency of public TCR beta family members distinguished carriers of CMV infection plus the relevant HLA type. In the ex vivo response, HLA-C-restricted CMV-specific TCR beta clonotypes were dominant, and in two of eight donors the single most frequent clonotype came from this HLA-C-restricted group.

In the paper's terms, the treatment or condition label means: in vitro stimulation with specific CMV peptide epitopes to enrich CMV-specific T cells. Sequencing relied on an Illumina HiSeq 1500. The public reads were reanalyzed by TCRdb: fastp trimming at Q25, MiXCR alignment, in-frame beta chains only. Each CDR3 protein appears once, grouped with its most common genes and DNA. For this sample there are some 310,000 distinct CDR3 sequences; roughly 25% appear just once. Of the sample, about 14% falls within the top ten clones. V is cut back by 5 bases and J by 0 bases, with 16 bases in the junction unmatched. For CDR1 and CDR2, the germline V gene lists SGHNT and YENEEA. From its cysteine to its phenylalanine, the CDR3 spans 19 amino acids. The read is trimmed to its CDR3 DNA, 57 bases read in frame from base 1.

The TCR comes from a human donor in good health (CMV status not recorded). Some clones in this sample may be carry-over from other donors' samples. The chain is encoded by TRBV11-3 joined to TRBJ1-5; 7 bases in the middle match TRBD1. The sequencing here drew on cultured PBMCs, taken from culture after CMV antigen stimulation. This receptor has the CDR3 CASSPLGQEVWDSNQPQHF. The sequenced DNA: TGTGCCAGCAGCCCCCTCGGACAGGAAGTTTGGGATAGCAATCAGCCCCAGCATTTT. The entire variable domain, with the stretches around the CDR3 drawn from the reference TRBV11-3 and TRBJ1-5 proteins, is EAGVVQSPRYKIIEKKQPVAFWCNPISGHNTLYWYLQNLGQGPELLIRYENEEAVDDSQLPKDRFSAERLKGVDSTLKIQPAELGDSAVYLCASSPLGQEVWDSNQPQHFGDGTRLSIL.